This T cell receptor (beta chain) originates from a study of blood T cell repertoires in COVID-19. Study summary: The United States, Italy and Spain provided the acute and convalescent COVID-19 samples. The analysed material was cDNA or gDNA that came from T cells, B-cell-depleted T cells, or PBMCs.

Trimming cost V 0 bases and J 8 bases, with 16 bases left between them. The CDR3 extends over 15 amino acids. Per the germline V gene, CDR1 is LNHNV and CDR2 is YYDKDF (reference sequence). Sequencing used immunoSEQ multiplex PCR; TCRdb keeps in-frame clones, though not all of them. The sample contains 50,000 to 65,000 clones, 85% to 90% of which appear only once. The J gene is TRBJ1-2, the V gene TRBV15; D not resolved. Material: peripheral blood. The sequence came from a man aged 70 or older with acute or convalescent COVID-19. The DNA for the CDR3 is TGTGCCACCAGCAGAGATATCAGGCCTAACGACGGCTACACCTTC. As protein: CATSRDIRPNDGYTF.